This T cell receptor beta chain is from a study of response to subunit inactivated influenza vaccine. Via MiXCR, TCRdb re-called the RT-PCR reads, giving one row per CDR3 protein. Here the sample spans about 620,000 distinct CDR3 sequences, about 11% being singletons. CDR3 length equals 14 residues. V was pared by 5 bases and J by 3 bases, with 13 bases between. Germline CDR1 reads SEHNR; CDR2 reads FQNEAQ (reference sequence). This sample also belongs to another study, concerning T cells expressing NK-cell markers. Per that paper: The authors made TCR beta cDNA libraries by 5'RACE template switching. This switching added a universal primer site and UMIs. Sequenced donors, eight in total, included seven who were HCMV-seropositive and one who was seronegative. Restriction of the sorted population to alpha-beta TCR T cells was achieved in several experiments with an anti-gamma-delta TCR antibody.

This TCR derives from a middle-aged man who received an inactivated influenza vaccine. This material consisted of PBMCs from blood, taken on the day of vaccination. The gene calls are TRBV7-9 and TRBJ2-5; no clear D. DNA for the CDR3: TGTGCCAGCAGCCCCCCTGCTATCGAAGAGACCCAGTACTTC. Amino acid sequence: CASSPPAIEETQYF.